Presented here are 9 T cell receptor beta chains from one specimen sequenced in a study of T-cell memory formation after mild COVID-19. TCRdb reanalysed the 5' RACE reads using MiXCR and keeps one entry per CDR3 protein. The data show roughly 310,000 distinct CDR3 sequences, with more than 15% seen just once and over 20% held by the top ten. The sequenced sample consisted of PBMCs or a T cell subset sorted from them (not recorded which). The receptors shown here come from a man aged 18 to 29 who had mild COVID-19 (a few samples of this study predate the infection). Cell type and time point are not known.

This sequence joins TRBV4-2 and TRBJ2-2; D unclear. Germline CDR1 and CDR2: LGHNA and YNFKEQ. Trimming took 4 bases from V and 3 from J, leaving 6 bases between them. This CDR3 has 13 amino acids. CDR3: CASSPPDTGELFF. As DNA, the CDR3 is TGTGCCAGCAGCCCCCCGGACACCGGGGAGCTGTTTTTT.

This chain joins TRBV5-4 and TRBJ2-4; D could derive from TRBD1 or TRBD2 (5 bases each). V was clipped by 4 bases and J by 7 bases, with 15 bases between them. Germline CDR1 and CDR2: SGHNT and YYREEE (reference sequence). CDR3 size: 14 residues. The CDR3 DNA sequence: TGTGCCAGCAGCACGGGGACGGACCGGAACATTCAGTACTTC. It translates to CASSTGTDRNIQYF.

The sample holds a few counts of this clonotype. The DNA for the CDR3 is TGTGCCAGCAGCTTGGACGGGACCCGGAATTATGGCTACACCTTC. Encoded protein: CASSLDGTRNYGYTF. The V and J genes are TRBV5-5 and TRBJ1-2; D is possibly TRBD1 (5 bases). Between the trimmed V and J ends, which lost 0 bases and 5 bases, there was a span of 14 bases. The CDR3 runs to 15 residues. Germline V CDR1 and CDR2: SGHKS, YYEKEE (reference sequence).

The V and J genes are TRBV21-1 and TRBJ2-5; the table assigns TRBD1, which was not confirmed against the DNA. TRBV21-1 is assigned pseudogene status. The CDR3 covers 12 residues. The CDR3 bases are TGTGCCAGCAGGCGCAGGGGCGAGACCCAGTACTTC. This translates into CASRRRGETQYF.

This clonotype was picked up a small number of times. The chain combines TRBV9 with TRBJ2-3; 13 bases fit TRBD2. This CDR3 is 18 amino acids long. The trim removed 2 bases at V and 2 bases at J, leaving 8 bases unmatched. CDR1 and CDR2 from the germline V gene are SGDLS and YYNGEE. The DNA of the CDR3 is TGTGCCAGCAGCGTGACGGGGACTAGCGGGGTGAACACAGATACGCAGTATTTT. Its translation: CASSVTGTSGVNTDTQYF. Looking up the rest from reference TRBV9 and TRBJ2-3 gives the full variable domain: DSGVTQTPKHLITATGQRVTLRCSPRSGDLSVYWYQQSLDQGLQFLIQYYNGEERAKGNILERFSAQQFPDLHSELNLSSLELGDSALYFCASSVTGTSGVNTDTQYFGPGTRLTVL.

There are a few counts of this clonotype. The chain uses TRBV4-2 and TRBJ2-7; D gene ambiguous. CDR3 length: 15 residues. Per germline, CDR1 LGHNA and CDR2 YNFKEQ. V lost 0 bases to trimming and J lost 0 bases, with 9 bases between them. The CDR3 DNA is TGTGCCAGCAGCCAAGAACTTTGGGGCTCCTACGAGCAGTACTTC. Amino acids: CASSQELWGSYEQYF.

The CDR3 sequence is CASSETSGVGGELFF. DNA for the CDR3: TGTGCCAGCAGCGAAACTAGCGGGGTAGGCGGGGAGCTGTTTTTT. V gene TRBV5-4 combines with J gene TRBJ2-2; 10 bases align to TRBD2. This CDR3 contains 15 residues. The germline V gene has CDR1 SGHNT and CDR2 YYREEE (reference sequence). With V trimmed by 4 bases and J by 7 bases, 7 bases remained unmatched.

The sample holds a few counts of this clonotype. This chain joins TRBV4-3 and TRBJ2-3; D perhaps matches TRBD1 (5 bases). The CDR3 has 14 amino acids. Germline V CDR1 and CDR2: LGHNA, YSLEER. V was clipped by 0 bases and J by 9 bases, with 13 bases between them. This CDR3 reads CASSQDGRADTQYF. CDR3 nucleotide sequence: TGCGCCAGCAGCCAAGACGGCAGGGCGGACACGCAGTATTTT.

This clonotype was picked up a small number of times. This chain uses TRBV20-1 with TRBJ1-4; TRBD1 might be the D (6 bases). V was shortened by 5 bases and J by 5 bases, with 12 bases between the two germline ends. Per the germline V gene, CDR1 is DFQATT and CDR2 is SNEGSKA (reference sequence). The CDR3 covers 13 residues. DNA of the CDR3: TGCAGTGCTGGGGACAAATGGAATGAAAAACTGTTTTTT. Protein sequence: CSAGDKWNEKLFF.